Listed here is a single TCR beta chain. What it binds is unknown. The PCR template was genomic DNA. The TCR beta CDR3 region was amplified using 30 forward and 13 reverse primers. TCRdb called the multiplex PCR reads again in MiXCR, with one record for every CDR3 protein. The data contain fewer than 350,000 distinct CDR3 sequences, around 50% of them singletons. The entry originates in a study of type 1 and type 2 diabetes patients. On the study more broadly: From PBMCs, CD4+ and CD8+ T cells were isolated by magnetic microbeads. The study, taken as a whole, reports: A median of one highly-expanded CD4+ clone, covering approximately 4.1% of reads, occurred in type 2 diabetes.

Germline V gives CDR1 DFQATT, CDR2 SNEGSKA (reference sequence). Trimming pared 6 bases from V and 11 bases from J, leaving 22 bases between. CDR3 size: 13 residues. Sequencing used peripheral blood mononuclear cells (PBMCs). The source is a young man with type 2 diabetes. The chain couples TRBV20-1 to TRBJ1-1, with TRBD1 as a possible D gene (6 bases). The CDR3 spells CSAETGLASEAFF. The CDR3 region has the DNA TGCAGTGCGGAAACAGGGCTTGCGTCGGAGGCTTTCTTT.